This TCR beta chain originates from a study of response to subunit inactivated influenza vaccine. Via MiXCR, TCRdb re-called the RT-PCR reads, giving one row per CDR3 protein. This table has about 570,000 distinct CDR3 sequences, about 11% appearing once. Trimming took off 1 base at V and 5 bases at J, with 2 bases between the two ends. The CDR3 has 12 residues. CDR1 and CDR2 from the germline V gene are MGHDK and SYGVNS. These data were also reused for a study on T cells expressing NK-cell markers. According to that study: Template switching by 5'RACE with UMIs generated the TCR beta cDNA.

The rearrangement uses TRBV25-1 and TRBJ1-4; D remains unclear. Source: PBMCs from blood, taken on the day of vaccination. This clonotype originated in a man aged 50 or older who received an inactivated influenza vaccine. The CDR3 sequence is CASSESNEKLFF. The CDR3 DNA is TGTGCCAGCAGTGAATCAAATGAAAAACTGTTTTTT.